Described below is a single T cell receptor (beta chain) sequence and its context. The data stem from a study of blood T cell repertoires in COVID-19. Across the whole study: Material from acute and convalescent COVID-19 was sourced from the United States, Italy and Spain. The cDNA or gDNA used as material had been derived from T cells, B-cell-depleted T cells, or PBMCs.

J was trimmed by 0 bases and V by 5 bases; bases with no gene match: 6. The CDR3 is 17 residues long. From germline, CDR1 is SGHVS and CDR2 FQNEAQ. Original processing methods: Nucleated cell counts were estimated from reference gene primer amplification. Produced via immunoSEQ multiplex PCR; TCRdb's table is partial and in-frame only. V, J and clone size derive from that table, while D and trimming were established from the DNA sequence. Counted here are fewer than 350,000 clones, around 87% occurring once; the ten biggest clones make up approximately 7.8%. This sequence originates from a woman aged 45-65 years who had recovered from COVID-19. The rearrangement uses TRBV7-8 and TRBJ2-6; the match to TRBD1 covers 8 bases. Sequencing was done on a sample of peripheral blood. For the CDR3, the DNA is TGTGCCAGCAGCCTCGGGACAGGTTACTCTGGGGCCAACGTCCTGACTTTC. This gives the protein CASSLGTGYSGANVLTF.